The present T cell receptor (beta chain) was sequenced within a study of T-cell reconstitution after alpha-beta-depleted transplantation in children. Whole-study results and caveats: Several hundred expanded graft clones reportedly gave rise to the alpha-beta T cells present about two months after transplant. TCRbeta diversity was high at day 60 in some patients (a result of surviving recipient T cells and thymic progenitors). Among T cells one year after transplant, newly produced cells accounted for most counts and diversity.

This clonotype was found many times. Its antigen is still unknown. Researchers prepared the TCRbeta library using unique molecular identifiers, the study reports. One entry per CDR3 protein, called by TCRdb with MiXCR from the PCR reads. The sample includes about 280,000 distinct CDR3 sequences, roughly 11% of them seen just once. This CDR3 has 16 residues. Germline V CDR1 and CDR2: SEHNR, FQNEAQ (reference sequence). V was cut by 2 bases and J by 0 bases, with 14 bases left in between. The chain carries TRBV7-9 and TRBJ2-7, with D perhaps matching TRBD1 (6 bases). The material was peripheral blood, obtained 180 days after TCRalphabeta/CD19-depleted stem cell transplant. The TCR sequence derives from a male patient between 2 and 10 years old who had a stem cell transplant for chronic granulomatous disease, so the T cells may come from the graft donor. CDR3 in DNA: TGTGCCAGCAGCTTAACCGGGACAACATACTCCTACGAGCAGTACTTC. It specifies CASSLTGTTYSYEQYF.